These T cell receptor beta chains were read from a single sample in a study of T cells in Graves' hyperthyroidism and ophthalmopathy. TCRdb used MiXCR to reprocess the multiplex PCR reads, holding one entry per CDR3 protein. The repertoire holds roughly 510,000 distinct CDR3 sequences, with approximately 48% as singletons. Sequencing input: peripheral blood or thyroid tissue (not recorded which). These receptor sequences come from an adult woman with Graves' disease, either hyperthyroidism or ophthalmopathy (not recorded which). The CDR3 runs from the conserved cysteine through the conserved F or W. D genes are given only for firm matches. Size is stated for part of the rows, as once, few or many counts, or as a class when the clone is expanded.

TRBV5-1	many	TRBJ1-4	-	CASSLAQSNEKLFF	TGCGCCAGCAGCTTGGCTCAAAGCAATGAAAAACTGTTTTTT
TRBV29-1	-	TRBJ2-7	-	CSLKGAPYEQYF	TGCAGCTTGAAGGGAGCCCCCTACGAGCAGTACTTC
TRBV7-2	many	TRBJ1-6	-	CASSLRQVNSPLHF	TGTGCCAGCAGCCTTAGACAGGTTAATTCACCCCTCCACTTT
TRBV5-5	many	TRBJ1-1	-	CASSLAGSLEAFF	TGTGCCAGCAGCTTGGCGGGCAGCCTTGAAGCTTTCTTT
TRBV2	-	TRBJ1-6	-	CASNPTGLASPLHF	TGTGCCAGCAACCCCACAGGGTTGGCTTCACCCCTCCACTTT
TRBV7-8	many	TRBJ1-5	-	CASSFQTNSNQPQHF	TGTGCCAGCAGCTTTCAGACAAATAGCAATCAGCCCCAGCATTTT
TRBV15	few	TRBJ2-5	TRBD2	CATSRVLAGDPQETQYF	TGTGCCACCAGCAGAGTTCTAGCGGGGGACCCACAAGAGACCCAGTACTTC
TRBV7-2	-	TRBJ1-3	-	CASSSDRLSGNTIYF	TGTGCCAGCAGCTCCGACAGGCTCTCTGGAAACACCATATATTTT
TRBV2	-	TRBJ2-5	TRBD2	CASSEREVVETQYF	TGTGCCAGCAGTGAACGGGAGGTGGTGGAGACCCAGTACTTC
TRBV4-3	-	TRBJ1-2	-	CASSQDLGAYGYTF	TGCGCCAGCAGCCAAGATCTCGGGGCCTATGGCTACACCTTC
TRBV10-1	-	TRBJ2-7	-	CASSESGLPYEQYF	TGCGCCAGCAGTGAGTCGGGACTCCCCTACGAGCAGTACTTC
TRBV20-1	-	TRBJ1-6	-	CPICSAIGDSPPHF	-
TRBV24-1	many	TRBJ1-1	-	CATSFREGDTEAFF	TGTGCCACCAGTTTCCGGGAAGGCGACACTGAAGCTTTCTTT
TRBV7-9	-	TRBJ2-7	TRBD2	CASSYGLAAYEQYF	TGTGCCAGCAGTTATGGACTAGCTGCGTACGAGCAGTACTTC
TRBV7-2	-	TRBJ2-7	-	CASSLSTLGEQYF	TGTGCCAGCAGCTTGTCGACTTTGGGGGAGCAGTACTTC
TRBV7-9	many	TRBJ1-1	TRBD1	CASSWTGDNEAFF	TGTGCCAGCAGCTGGACAGGGGATAATGAAGCTTTCTTT
TRBV6-5	-	TRBJ1-1	-	CASSSPGFHTEAFF	TGTGCCAGCAGTTCTCCCGGGTTCCATACTGAAGCTTTCTTT